The 5 T cell receptor beta chains below all came from one sample that was sequenced in a study of PD-1 blockade in mismatch repair-deficient tumors. Libraries were prepared by immunoSEQ multiplex PCR; TCRdb keeps only in-frame clonotypes and omits some of them. This sample has roughly 110,000 clones, with about 83% found just once. The source was peripheral blood, collected about 60 weeks after starting pembrolizumab. All receptors come from an adult with mismatch repair-deficient cancer.

The chain links TRBV19 to TRBJ1-2; D not resolved. The CDR3 consists of 11 residues. The germline CDR1 and CDR2 sequences are LNHDA and SQIVND (reference sequence). Trimming stripped 3 bases from V and 12 bases from J, with 11 bases between. The CDR3 sequence: CASSIAKENTF. The CDR3 DNA sequence: TGTGCCAGTAGTATCGCGAAGGAAAACACCTTC.

The chain couples TRBV5-4 to TRBJ2-1, with D possibly matching TRBD2 (5 bases). Germline V lookup: CDR1 SGHNT, CDR2 YYREEE (reference sequence). Trimming took off 4 bases at V and 7 bases at J, with 18 bases between the two ends. The CDR3 is 15 residues long. CDR3 in DNA: TGTGCCAGCAGCGGAACTAGGTCCCCGGGGAATGAGCAGTTCTTC. Translated: CASSGTRSPGNEQFF.

V and J are TRBV6-1 and TRBJ2-4; 7 nucleotides line up with TRBD1. J gave up 0 bases and V 6 bases, and 5 bases lay outside the gene matches. In germline, CDR1 is MNHNS, CDR2 SASEGT. This CDR3 is 15 amino acids long. In DNA form, the CDR3 reads TGTGCCAGCAGACGGGACAGCATAGCCAAAAACATTCAGTACTTC. This sequence encodes CASRRDSIAKNIQYF.

This chain uses TRBV6-1 with TRBJ1-2; no clear D gene. The CDR3 spans 14 residues. The germline V gene has CDR1 MNHNS and CDR2 SASEGT. V lost 2 bases and J lost 4, with 11 bases in between. The CDR3 sequence is CASSESVGFYGYTF. The DNA for the CDR3 is TGTGCCAGCAGTGAATCGGTCGGGTTCTATGGCTACACCTTC.

This chain uses TRBV5-1 with TRBJ2-3; 7 positions agree with TRBD2. Germline loops: CDR1 SGHRS, CDR2 YFSETQ. The CDR3 loop spans 15 amino acids. After removal of 0 bases from V and 1 base from J, the junction contained 2 bases not matched to a gene. CDR3 region: CASSLDGGGTDTQYF. CDR3 in DNA: TGCGCCAGCAGCTTGGATGGGGGGGGCACAGATACGCAGTATTTT.